These 32 T cell receptor beta chains were sequenced from one sample in a study of T cells expressing NK-cell markers. Each CDR3 protein gets one entry in TCRdb, which reprocessed the 5' RACE reads and gives no DNA. The sample data list under 600,000 distinct CDR3 sequences. Material: blood T cells: a sorted CD56 or NKG2C T cell subset, CD4+ or CD8+ T cells, or bulk PBMC T cells (not recorded which). The receptors were sampled from a woman aged 45 to 65 in good health.

The CDR3 reads CASTGTRSFYGYTF. This chain links TRBV9 with TRBJ1-2; TCRdb's D call, TRBD1, is unchecked because there is no DNA. CDR3 size: 14 residues. CDR1 is SGDLS and CDR2 is YYNGEE in the germline V gene.

The J gene is TRBJ1-5, the V gene TRBV20-1. The germline CDR1 and CDR2 sequences are DFQATT and SNEGSKA (reference sequence). This CDR3 contains 17 residues. CDR3 residues: CSARPGSGPGGGQPQHF.

The V call is TRBV29-1, the J call TRBJ2-2; the D call of TRBD2 rests on TCRdb alone, since no DNA is present to check it. The CDR3 sequence is 14 residues long. From germline, CDR1 is SQVTM and CDR2 ANQGSEA. CDR3 in amino acids: CSVGGGRETGELFF.

This chain links TRBV10-3 with TRBJ2-7; TCRdb designates TRBD2, a call that cannot be tested without DNA. In germline, CDR1 is ENHRY, CDR2 SYGVKD. This CDR3 region has 16 residues. CDR3 sequence: CAISESRLAERYEQYF.

The chain combines TRBV20-1 with TRBJ2-7; TCRdb designates TRBD1, a call that cannot be tested without DNA. The CDR3 is made up of 14 amino acids. CDR1 DFQATT and CDR2 SNEGSKA come from the germline V gene (reference sequence). The CDR3 spells CSAKQGSGAYEQYF.

The rearrangement links TRBV15 to TRBJ2-1; lacking DNA, the TRBD2 call made by TCRdb goes unchecked. This CDR3 region has 17 residues. Germline loops: CDR1 LNHNV, CDR2 YYDKDF (reference sequence). The CDR3 sequence: CATSTNLGLAGVVEQFF.

This chain uses TRBV5-1 with TRBJ2-1; TCRdb reports TRBD2, a call that lacks DNA to check it against. Germline lookup yields CDR1 SGHRS and CDR2 YFSETQ. The CDR3 extends over 15 amino acids. The CDR3 region is CASSLRTSEGSSQFF. The full variable domain, with the rest looked up from reference TRBV5-1 and TRBJ2-1, is KAGVTQTPRYLIKTRGQQVTLSCSPISGHRSVSWYQQTPGQGLQFLFEYFSETQRNKGNFPGRFSGRQFSNSRSEMNVSTLELGDSALYLCASSLRTSEGSSQFFGPGTRLTVL.

V gene TRBV29-1 combines with J gene TRBJ1-1; TCRdb's D gene call, TRBD1, goes unchecked for lack of DNA. The CDR3 spans 17 residues. Germline assignment: CDR1 SQVTM and CDR2 ANQGSEA. The CDR3 protein is CSAGAAFSLLANTEAFF.

This chain links TRBV11-3 with TRBJ2-1; the D gene TCRdb calls, TRBD2, cannot be checked with no DNA. Per germline, CDR1 SGHNT and CDR2 YENEEA. This CDR3 has 17 residues. The CDR3 spells CASSPGWASGGYNEQFF.

The V and J genes are TRBV5-1 and TRBJ2-7; TCRdb selects TRBD1, and the lack of DNA leaves this call unchecked. The germline gives CDR1 SGHRS, CDR2 YFSETQ. The CDR3 spans 18 residues. The CDR3 reads CASSLLPQHQGELYEQYF.

This sequence joins TRBV23-1 and TRBJ2-2. TRBV23-1 is assigned to the ORF class and has an uncertain function. The CDR3 extends over 14 amino acids. The CDR3 region is CARFRVPNTGELFF.

This rearrangement joins TRBV20-1 to TRBJ2-6; the D gene TCRdb calls, TRBD2, cannot be checked with no DNA. The CDR3 is made up of 16 amino acids. CDR1 DFQATT and CDR2 SNEGSKA come from the germline V gene (reference sequence). The CDR3 is CSARDRRGGGANVLTF.

This sequence joins TRBV5-1 and TRBJ1-1. This CDR3 is built from 12 residues. Germline V lookup: CDR1 SGHRS, CDR2 YFSETQ. The chain's CDR3 is CASSLSPPEAFF. The full variable domain, its missing parts supplied by reference TRBV5-1 and TRBJ1-1, is KAGVTQTPRYLIKTRGQQVTLSCSPISGHRSVSWYQQTPGQGLQFLFEYFSETQRNKGNFPGRFSGRQFSNSRSEMNVSTLELGDSALYLCASSLSPPEAFFGQGTRLTVV.

The V call is TRBV2, the J call TRBJ2-5. From germline, CDR1 is SNHLY and CDR2 FYNNEI. This CDR3 spans 15 amino acids. The CDR3 spells CASSEARGEKETQYF.

This rearrangement joins TRBV7-9 to TRBJ2-5; TCRdb's assignment of TRBD1 cannot be checked, as there is no DNA. The CDR3 extends over 15 amino acids. Germline CDR1 reads SEHNR; CDR2 reads FQNEAQ (reference sequence). CDR3 amino acids: CASNSYGQQKETQYF.

The chain carries TRBV5-1 and TRBJ2-3; the D call of TRBD1 rests on TCRdb alone, since no DNA is present to check it. The CDR3 loop spans 14 amino acids. Germline V gene sequence: CDR1 SGHRS, CDR2 YFSETQ. CDR3 amino acids: CASSLIAGGDTQYF.

The V and J genes are TRBV7-9 and TRBJ1-5. CDR3 size: 14 residues. The germline V gene encodes CDR1 SEHNR and CDR2 FQNEAQ (reference sequence). This CDR3 reads CASSLRGGNQPQHF.

This sequence joins TRBV29-1 and TRBJ2-5; as DNA is missing, the TRBD2 call by TCRdb cannot be tested. Germline lookup yields CDR1 SQVTM and CDR2 ANQGSEA. This CDR3 is built from 13 residues. The CDR3 region is CSVEATRAETQYF. Looking up the rest from reference TRBV29-1 and TRBJ2-5 gives the full variable domain: SAVISQKPSRDICQRGTSLTIQCQVDSQVTMMFWYRQQPGQSLTLIATANQGSEATYESGFVIDKFPISRPNLTFSTLTVSNMSPEDSSIYLCSVEATRAETQYFGPGTRLLVL.

The chain joins TRBV7-9 to TRBJ2-3; TCRdb designates TRBD2, a call that cannot be tested without DNA. Germline V gene sequence: CDR1 SEHNR, CDR2 FQNEAQ (reference sequence). This CDR3 has 18 residues. CDR3 sequence: CASSRSGAGGPRADTQYF.

The V gene is TRBV24-1, the J gene TRBJ2-1; TCRdb gives TRBD2 as the D gene, but with no DNA this cannot be confirmed. The CDR3 is 15 amino acids. CDR1 and CDR2 (germline): KGHDR, SFDVKD. The CDR3: CATSDPRTGRAEQFF.

This chain joins TRBV5-1 and TRBJ2-7; the D call from TCRdb, TRBD1, cannot be confirmed without DNA. Germline CDR1 SGHRS, CDR2 YFSETQ. The CDR3 length is 15 residues. CDR3 in amino acids: CASRPRQDTKGEQYF.

The gene calls are TRBV6-5 and TRBJ1-2; without DNA, the TCRdb call of TRBD1 cannot be checked. The CDR3 is 11 amino acids. The germline V gene has CDR1 MNHEY and CDR2 SVGAGI. CDR3 in amino acids: CATLVIYGYTF.

The chain couples TRBV12-3 or TRBV12-4 to TRBJ2-2; TCRdb returns TRBD2, unconfirmable since there is no DNA. This CDR3 has 14 residues. The CDR3: CASSHPNGVGELFF.

The chain combines TRBV12-3 or TRBV12-4 with TRBJ2-5. The CDR3 has 12 amino acids. CDR3 in amino acids: CASSRPKETQYF.

The V gene is TRBV29-1, the J gene TRBJ1-2. The V gene's germline CDR1 is SQVTM and CDR2 ANQGSEA. The CDR3 has 13 amino acids. CDR3 amino acids: CSVAGNANYGYTF. The variable domain in full, completed from reference TRBV29-1 and TRBJ1-2, reads SAVISQKPSRDICQRGTSLTIQCQVDSQVTMMFWYRQQPGQSLTLIATANQGSEATYESGFVIDKFPISRPNLTFSTLTVSNMSPEDSSIYLCSVAGNANYGYTFGSGTRLTVV.

The genes are TRBV9 and TRBJ2-6. Per germline, CDR1 SGDLS and CDR2 YYNGEE. This CDR3 region has 14 residues. The CDR3 region is CASSVEGGANVLTF. Using reference TRBV9 and TRBJ2-6 for the parts outside the CDR3, the full variable domain is DSGVTQTPKHLITATGQRVTLRCSPRSGDLSVYWYQQSLDQGLQFLIQYYNGEERAKGNILERFSAQQFPDLHSELNLSSLELGDSALYFCASSVEGGANVLTFGAGSRLTVL.

The CDR3 loop reads CASSFGRRKWGYTF. This chain connects TRBV12-3 or TRBV12-4 to TRBJ1-2. The CDR3 spans 14 residues.

The chain has TRBV12-3 or TRBV12-4 and TRBJ2-1; TCRdb indicates TRBD1, and absent DNA this call remains unverified. CDR3 length equals 16 residues. This CDR3 reads CASVVRGSLEYNEQFF.

The chain has TRBV15 and TRBJ1-1. Germline V gene data show CDR1 as LNHNV and CDR2 as YYDKDF (reference sequence). This CDR3 contains 16 residues. The CDR3 sequence: CATSGVGALRNTEAFF.

The V call is TRBV5-6, the J call TRBJ1-1; checking the TCRdb D call of TRBD1 is not possible without DNA. CDR1 and CDR2 from the germline V gene are SGHDT and YYEEEE. The CDR3 spans 17 residues. The CDR3 region is CASSLISGTGLNTEAFF.

This rearrangement joins TRBV29-1 to TRBJ2-3. From germline, CDR1 is SQVTM and CDR2 ANQGSEA. The CDR3 runs to 13 residues. CDR3 loop: CSVVKDGPDTQYF.

The rearrangement links TRBV2 to TRBJ2-2; the TCRdb D gene call, TRBD1, has no DNA to confirm it. Germline CDR1 reads SNHLY; CDR2 reads FYNNEI. The CDR3 has 19 amino acids. The chain's CDR3 is CASSEARMRQGGWTGELFF.